This T cell receptor (beta chain) was identified during a study of T cell responses to AZD1222 COVID-19 vaccine (dated by TCRdb to the early 2020s). Describing the broader study: TCR sequencing was performed for about 250 trial participants, of whom about 200 were given two doses of AZD1222 and 26 were given two doses of MenACWY control vaccine. Trial participants were enrolled by age into subgroups of 18-55, 56-69 and 70-plus years, and around 140, 26 and 57 TCR-sequenced participants, respectively, were included in these subgroups.

The CDR3 regions of human TCRbeta chains were subjected to immunosequencing. In the original analysis: TCRs in the repertoires were matched against a reference library of SARS-CoV-2-specific TCRs that had been generated with the MIRA antigen-specificity platform. Breadth was defined as the fraction of unique TCRs that were SARS-CoV-2-associated. Depth was defined as the fraction of total T cells that were SARS-CoV-2-associated. Each spike-specific TCR was assigned to its reactive spike region and to a CD4 or CD8 class using the MIRA data. Log10-transformed breadth and depth values were compared by one-way ANOVA with Sidak's multiple comparisons tests. TCRdb took this table from immuneACCESS and kept in-frame rearrangements with V and J called. Such tables lack part of the clones; where checked against another copy, unresolved V genes explain under half of the gap, and the rest is unexplained. D and trimming come from the DNA, and the V and J calls and clone size come from that table. A total of about 200,000 clones appear in this sample, approximately 94% of them only once. The ten most abundant clones make up roughly 1% of the sample.

Comments on this clone: Its antigen remains undetermined. Per-nucleotide qualities are absent, and no much larger clonotype sits a single base away.

Here is what the overall study found, with its caveats: A significant rise in spike-specific TCR breadth and depth was observed after two AZD1222 doses relative to day 0 and relative to MenACWY recipients. In the small 56-69-year group, the increase in depth fell short of significance, most likely because of low power. Vaccine-associated CD4 TCRs spanned the whole spike protein, with dominant responses in regions 160-218 and 743-854. Only five or six AZD1222 recipients were SARS-CoV-2 seropositive at baseline, limiting conclusions about previously exposed vaccinees. No day 14 peak-response samples were available, so repertoires were characterized only after the peak T cell response. Reportedly, almost half of the unique spike-specific TCRs recognized epitopes lying outside the regions that are mutated in the B.1.351 and B.1.1.7 variants. Participants were mostly white British and included more females than males, and it was suggested by the authors that clonal diversity may have been underestimated.

The sample's time point, from its label and the paper: about 28 days (+/-7) after the second vaccine dose. AZD1222 recipients whose second dose came at about 4 weeks and those whose second dose came at about 12 weeks were combined into one group, since spike-specific TCR depth and breadth did not differ between the two schedules. Vaccinee samples were obtained from the UK trials COV001 and COV002, which included a single-blind randomized controlled phase 2/3 trial of AZD1222 (ChAdOx1 nCoV-19) in healthy adults. Trial participant PBMC samples were collected at day 0 and day 28 after the second dose for TCRbeta chain sequencing. This sequence originates from an adult who received the AZD1222 COVID-19 vaccine. Material: peripheral blood, obtained 28 days after the second AZD1222 dose.

The base sequence is TGTGCCAGCAGCCCGGACAGGGGGCGGCATTCACCCCTCCACTTT. It codes for CASSPDRGRHSPLHF. The chain joins TRBV7-2 to TRBJ1-6; the junction holds 11 bases that match TRBD1. Its CDR3 holds 15 amino acids, cysteine through phenylalanine. Just CDR3 DNA is preserved here, 45 bases in frame from base 1. CDR1 SGHTA and CDR2 FQGNSA were looked up in the germline V gene. Here V drops 5 bases and J drops 8 bases, and the junction holds 5 bases not matched to any gene.